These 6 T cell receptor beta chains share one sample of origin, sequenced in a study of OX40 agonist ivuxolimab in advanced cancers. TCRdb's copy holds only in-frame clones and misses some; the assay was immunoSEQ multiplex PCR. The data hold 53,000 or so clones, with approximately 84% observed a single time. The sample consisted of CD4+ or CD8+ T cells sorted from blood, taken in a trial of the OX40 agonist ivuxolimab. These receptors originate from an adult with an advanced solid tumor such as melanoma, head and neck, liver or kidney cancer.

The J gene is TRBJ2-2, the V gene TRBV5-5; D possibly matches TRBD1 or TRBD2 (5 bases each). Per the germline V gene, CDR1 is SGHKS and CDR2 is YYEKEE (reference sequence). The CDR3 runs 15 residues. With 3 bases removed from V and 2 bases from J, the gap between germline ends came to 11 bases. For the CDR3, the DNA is TGTGCCAGCAGCTCCGGGACCGTTAACACCGGGGAGCTGTTTTTT. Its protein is CASSSGTVNTGELFF.

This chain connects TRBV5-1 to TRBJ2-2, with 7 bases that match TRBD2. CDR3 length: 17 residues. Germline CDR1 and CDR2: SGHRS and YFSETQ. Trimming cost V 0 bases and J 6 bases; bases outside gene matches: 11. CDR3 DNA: TGCGCCAGCAGCTTGGCTATAGCGGGTCGGGCAGCCGGGGAGCTGTTTTTT. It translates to CASSLAIAGRAAGELFF.

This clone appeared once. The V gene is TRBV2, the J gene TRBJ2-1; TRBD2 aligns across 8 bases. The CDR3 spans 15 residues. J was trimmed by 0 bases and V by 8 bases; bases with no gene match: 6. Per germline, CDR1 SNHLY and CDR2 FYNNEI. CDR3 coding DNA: TGTGCCAGCTCCGGGGGGGCGAGCTCCTACAATGAGCAGTTCTTC. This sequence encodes CASSGGASSYNEQFF.

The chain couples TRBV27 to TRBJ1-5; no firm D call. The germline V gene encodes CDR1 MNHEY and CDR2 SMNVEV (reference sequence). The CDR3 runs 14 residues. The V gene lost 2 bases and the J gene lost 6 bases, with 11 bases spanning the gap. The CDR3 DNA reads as TGTGCCAGCAGTTTAGCAGTAGCGGGTCAGCCCCAGCATTTT. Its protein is CASSLAVAGQPQHF.

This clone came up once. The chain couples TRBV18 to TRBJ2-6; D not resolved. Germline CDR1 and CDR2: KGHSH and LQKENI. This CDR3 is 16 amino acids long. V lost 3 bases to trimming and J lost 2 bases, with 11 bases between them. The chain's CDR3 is CASSPSRAPGANVLTF. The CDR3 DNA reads TGTGCCAGCTCACCGTCTCGGGCTCCTGGGGCCAACGTCCTGACTTTC.

CDR3 DNA: TGTGCCAGCAGCCACATCAGGCGGGGTGACGAGCAGTACTTC. It is translated as CASSHIRRGDEQYF. The chain couples TRBV7-2 to TRBJ2-7; possible D gene TRBD2, 6 bases. Germline CDR1 is SGHTA and CDR2 is FQGNSA. The CDR3 has 14 amino acids. V shed 5 bases and J shed 5 bases, with 16 bases lying between them.